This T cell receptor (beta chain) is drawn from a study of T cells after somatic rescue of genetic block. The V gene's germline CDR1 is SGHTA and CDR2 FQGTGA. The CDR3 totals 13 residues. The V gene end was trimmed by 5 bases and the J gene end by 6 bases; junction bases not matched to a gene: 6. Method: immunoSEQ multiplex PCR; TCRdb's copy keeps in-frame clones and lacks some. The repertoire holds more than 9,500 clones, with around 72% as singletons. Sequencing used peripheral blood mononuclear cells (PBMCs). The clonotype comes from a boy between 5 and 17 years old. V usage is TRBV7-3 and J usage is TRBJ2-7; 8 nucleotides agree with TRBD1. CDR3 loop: CASSQDRGGEQYF. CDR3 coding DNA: TGTGCCAGCAGCCAAGACAGGGGTGGCGAGCAGTACTTC. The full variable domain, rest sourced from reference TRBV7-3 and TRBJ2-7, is GAGVSQTPSNKVTEKGKYVELRCDPISGHTALYWYRQSLGQGPEFLIYFQGTGAADDSGLPNDRFFAVRPEGSVSTLKIQRTERGDSAVYLCASSQDRGGEQYFGPGTRLTVT.